The text below deals with one T cell receptor (beta chain). Its target is not known. This record comes from a study of T-cell memory formation after mild COVID-19. Study-level information: Each donor largely had its own TCR clusters. The study, taken as a whole, reports: Among CD4+ contracting clones, most were CM and EM, and CD8+ ones EMRA. Later expanders leaned toward CD4+, whereas clones contracting from day 15 to 85 were balanced CD4/CD8.

With constant-segment primers, 5'RACE yielded cDNA libraries of TCR alpha and TCR beta that carried sample barcodes and UMIs. TCRdb used MiXCR to reprocess the 5' RACE reads, holding one entry per CDR3 protein. The sample lists 400,000 to 500,000 distinct CDR3 sequences, about 19% occurring once. This CDR3 is 18 amino acids long. V was clipped by 2 bases and J by 3 bases; unmatched bases: 7. The germline CDR1 and CDR2 sequences are LGHDT and YNNKEL (reference sequence). Sequencing used PBMCs or a T cell subset sorted from them (not recorded which). This clonotype was sampled from an adult woman who had mild COVID-19 (a few samples of this study predate the infection). Cell type and time point are not known. The genes are TRBV3-1 and TRBJ2-7; 16 bases are shared with TRBD2. The CDR3 nucleotides are TGTGCCAGCAGCCAACGGGGACTAGCGGGGGGGCCATACTACGAGCAGTACTTC. Encoded protein: CASSQRGLAGGPYYEQYF.